The present TCR beta chain was sequenced within a study of identical twins. From the 5' RACE reads, TCRdb called clonotypes with MiXCR, one entry per CDR3 protein. The sample carries about 1.7 million distinct CDR3 sequences, less than 35% recorded once. This clonotype turned up a few times. CDR3 length equals 15 residues. Germline CDR1 is DFQATT and CDR2 is SNEGSKA (reference sequence). The V end was cut by 2 bases, the J end by 1 base, with 13 bases between. The specimen was cord blood. The chain recombines TRBV20-1 with TRBJ2-3; a possible D gene is TRBD2 (6 bases). The origin of this receptor is a newborn girl in good health. The CDR3 DNA reads as TGCAGTGCTAGAAACCCGGAGGGCCGCACAGATACGCAGTATTTT. It codes for CSARNPEGRTDTQYF.